The 31 T cell receptor beta chains listed next were all sequenced from one sample in a study of shared clonotypes between healthy human individuals. Sequencing was performed with immunoSEQ multiplex PCR; in TCRdb, only in-frame clones are kept and a portion is missing. The sample gives about 1.1 million clones, roughly 80% of which show up once; roughly 0.9% is in the top ten. Specimen: memory CD4+ T cells from PBMCs. Subset given: CD45RA-negative fraction. The receptors were gathered from a man in his late teens or twenties in good health. Some clones in this sample may be carry-over from other donors' samples.

The chain carries TRBV5-1 and TRBJ1-1; D is possibly TRBD1 (6 bases). The CDR3 length is 13 residues. Between the trimmed V and J ends, which lost 2 bases and 4 bases, there was a span of 9 bases. Germline-derived CDR1 and CDR2 are SGHRS and YFSETQ. Written as DNA, the CDR3 is TGCGCCAGCAGCTTTACACAGGGCACTGAAGCTTTCTTT. Translation gives CASSFTQGTEAFF. The full variable domain, in which reference TRBV5-1 and TRBJ1-1 provide the parts outside the CDR3, is KAGVTQTPRYLIKTRGQQVTLSCSPISGHRSVSWYQQTPGQGLQFLFEYFSETQRNKGNFPGRFSGRQFSNSRSEMNVSTLELGDSALYLCASSFTQGTEAFFGQGTRLTVV.

This sequence joins TRBV18 and TRBJ2-3, with no clear D. V was clipped by 3 bases and J by 6 bases, with 16 bases between them. The germline V gene encodes CDR1 KGHSH and CDR2 LQKENI. The CDR3 runs 15 residues. For the CDR3, the DNA is TGTGCCAGCTCACCGGCGTTCGTTGATGGGGATACGCAGTATTTT. Its translation is CASSPAFVDGDTQYF.

The V gene is TRBV4-1, the J gene TRBJ2-1, with 10 nucleotides matching TRBD2. Trimming took 4 bases from V and 8 from J; bases not matched to a gene: 8. Germline CDR1 reads MGHRA; CDR2 reads YSYEKL. CDR3 size: 15 residues. CDR3 DNA: TGCGCCAGCAGCCCCCACCTAGCGGGAGCGGATGAGCAGTTCTTC. Its translation is CASSPHLAGADEQFF.

V and J are TRBV19 and TRBJ2-1; D unresolved. Trimming left V 1 base short and J 7 bases short, with 8 bases between. Germline-derived CDR1 and CDR2 are LNHDA and SQIVND (reference sequence). This CDR3 contains 13 residues. CDR3 sequence reads: CASSIGSLNEQFF. In DNA, the CDR3 is TGTGCCAGTAGTATAGGATCCCTGAATGAGCAGTTCTTC.

This clone was counted a few times. This sample includes further DNA sequences coding for the same CDR3. The chain recombines TRBV4-1 with TRBJ1-4, with D unresolved. CDR1 MGHRA and CDR2 YSYEKL come from the germline V gene. Trimming cost V 6 bases and J 8 bases, with 10 bases left between them. The CDR3 is made up of 12 amino acids. The CDR3 protein is CASSPIGEKLFF. The CDR3 nucleotides are TGCGCCAGCAGTCCAATCGGGGAAAAACTGTTTTTT.

CDR3 DNA: TGCGCCAGCAAGTACGAGCAGTACTTC. Protein product: CASKYEQYF. The rearrangement joins TRBV23-1 to TRBJ2-7; no reliable D call. TRBV23-1 is given ORF status, its function remaining uncertain. The CDR3 contains 9 residues. The germline V and J ends were trimmed by 7 bases and 4 bases, with 2 bases remaining between them.

This chain connects TRBV5-8 to TRBJ2-1, with D perhaps given as TRBD1 or TRBD2 (5 bases each). This CDR3 is 14 amino acids long. The V and J ends lost 3 bases and 7 bases respectively, with 14 bases between them. The germline CDR1 and CDR2 sequences are SGHTS and YDEGEE. CDR3 protein: CASSSTVWGNEQFF. Here the CDR3 DNA reads TGTGCCAGCAGCTCGACGGTTTGGGGGAATGAGCAGTTCTTC. The entire variable domain, with the rest obtained from reference TRBV5-8 and TRBJ2-1, is as follows: EAGVTQSPTHLIKTRGQQATLRCSPISGHTSVYWYQQALGLGLQFLLWYDEGEERNRGNFPPRFSGRQFPNYSSELNVNALELEDSALYLCASSSTVWGNEQFFGPGTRLTVL.

The chain is built from TRBV28 and TRBJ1-2, with D possibly TRBD1 on 6 matching bases. V lost 3 bases to trimming and J lost 3 bases, with 29 bases between them. Germline assignment: CDR1 MDHEN and CDR2 SYDVKM. The CDR3 consists of 20 residues. The CDR3 DNA reads TGTGCCAGCAGTTTTGTGGGCCGTTTCCCCACAGGGTCTCTCGACTATGGCTACACCTTC. Protein: CASSFVGRFPTGSLDYGYTF.

The V and J genes are TRBV2 and TRBJ1-4; no definite D call. Trimming left V 4 bases short and J 5 bases short, with 5 bases between. CDR1 is SNHLY, CDR2 FYNNEI, per germline. The CDR3 consists of 12 residues. CDR3 sequence (DNA): TGTGCCAGCAGTGGAGGGAATGAAAAACTGTTTTTT. This encodes CASSGGNEKLFF.

The gene calls are TRBV9 and TRBJ2-5; D unresolved. TRBJ2-7 matches the DNA end more closely, so the J call is doubtful. CDR3 length equals 13 residues. The germline CDR1 and CDR2 sequences are SGDLS and YYNGEE. Written as DNA, the CDR3 is TGTGCCAGCGGGTATGCGGAAAGCTACGAGCAGTACTTC. It specifies CASGYAESYEQYF.

V gene TRBV7-9 combines with J gene TRBJ1-2; D call uncertain. Germline-derived CDR1 and CDR2 are SEHNR and FQNEAQ (reference sequence). This CDR3 contains 13 residues. V was shortened by 5 bases and J by 2 bases, with 9 bases between the two germline ends. DNA of the CDR3: TGTGCCAGCAGCCCTGGGTCAAACTATGGCTACACCTTC. Amino acid sequence: CASSPGSNYGYTF.

The chain has TRBV28 and TRBJ2-6, with D perhaps being TRBD1 or TRBD2 (6 bases each). With 4 bases removed from V and 2 bases from J, the gap between germline ends came to 15 bases. CDR3 length: 17 amino acids. CDR1 and CDR2 (germline): MDHEN, SYDVKM. The CDR3 protein is CASSYRYGGTGANVLTF. As DNA, the CDR3 is TGTGCCAGCAGTTACAGATACGGGGGCACTGGGGCCAACGTCCTGACTTTC.

As for this clone: Other DNA sequences in this specimen translate into the identical CDR3. The chain joins TRBV7-3 to TRBJ2-2, with a tentative D call TRBD1 (5 bases). Trimming removed 2 bases at V and 2 bases at J, with 6 bases between. The CDR3 is 14 amino acids. The germline V gene encodes CDR1 SGHTA and CDR2 FQGTGA. The CDR3 DNA is TGTGCCAGCAGCTTAGACAGAAACACCGGGGAGCTGTTTTTT. Translation: CASSLDRNTGELFF.

The chain combines TRBV29-1 with TRBJ2-1, with TRBD2 matching over 10 bases. J was trimmed by 3 bases and V by 1 base; bases with no gene match: 3. The CDR3 is 15 residues long. Germline V gene sequence: CDR1 SQVTM, CDR2 ANQGSEA. CDR3 bases: TGCAGCGTTGAAGCTAGCGGGAGATACTACAATGAGCAGTTCTTC. Protein: CSVEASGRYYNEQFF.

This clone has only one observation. Written as DNA, the CDR3 is TGTGCCAGCAGCGCCCCAGGGAGCTACGAGCAGTACTTC. It encodes CASSAPGSYEQYF. The chain combines TRBV7-9 with TRBJ2-7; D may match TRBD1 or TRBD2 (5 bases each). CDR1 SEHNR and CDR2 FQNEAQ come from the germline V gene (reference sequence). V was shortened by 5 bases and J by 3 bases, with 11 bases between the two germline ends. The CDR3 is 13 amino acids.

The V gene is TRBV7-2, the J gene TRBJ2-2; no clear D gene. Trimming shortened V by 1 base and J by 3 bases, and 9 bases separated the two germline ends. The CDR3 extends over 15 amino acids. Germline V gene data show CDR1 as SGHTA and CDR2 as FQGNSA. CDR3 sequence: CASSLGNRDTGELFF. The CDR3 DNA is TGTGCCAGCAGCTTAGGAAATAGGGACACCGGGGAGCTGTTTTTT.

The chain joins TRBV7-2 to TRBJ2-3, with unresolved D. The CDR3 runs 13 residues. Trimming took off 1 base at V and 11 bases at J, with 13 bases between the two ends. The germline V gene encodes CDR1 SGHTA and CDR2 FQGNSA. As DNA, the CDR3 is TGTGCCAGCAGCTTAGTTCGGGTGCGACAGCAGTATTTT. Residues: CASSLVRVRQQYF.

A single count supports this clone. A far more abundant clone sits one base away, making this likely a read error. J is TRBJ2-2 and V is TRBV30; 11 bases map to TRBD2. V lost 7 bases, J lost 4 bases, and 14 bases stayed unmatched. The CDR3 spans 17 residues. The germline gives CDR1 GTSNPN, CDR2 SVGIG (reference sequence). DNA of the CDR3: TGTGCCTCAAACCCGACTAGCGGGATGGTTAGCACCGGGGAGCTGTTTTTT. Its translation: CASNPTSGMVSTGELFF. The full variable domain, completed using reference TRBV30 and TRBJ2-2, is SQTIHQWPATLVQPVGSPLSLECTVEGTSNPNLYWYRQAAGRGLQLLFYSVGIGQISSEVPQNLSASRPQDRQFILSSKKLLLSDSGFYLCASNPTSGMVSTGELFFGEGSRLTVL.

This clone was recorded once. This sequence joins TRBV10-3 and TRBJ2-7, with 7 nucleotides matching TRBD2. V lost 2 bases to trimming and J lost 3 bases; unmatched junction nucleotides: 4. The germline V gene encodes CDR1 ENHRY and CDR2 SYGVKD. CDR3 length equals 14 residues. The CDR3 DNA reads TGTGCCATCAGTGAGGCTCTAGCGGTCTACGAGCAGTACTTC. This sequence encodes CAISEALAVYEQYF.

The chain joins TRBV5-4 to TRBJ2-3, with D hard to call. V dropped 2 bases and J dropped 0 bases, with 13 bases sitting between them. The CDR3 totals 16 residues. Per germline, CDR1 SGHNT and CDR2 YYREEE (reference sequence). The CDR3 DNA follows: TGTGCCAGCAGCTTTAGCCGGTGGTCTAGCACAGATACGCAGTATTTT. Translating gives CASSFSRWSSTDTQYF.

This rearrangement joins TRBV7-2 to TRBJ2-7; TRBD1 agrees at 9 bases. The trim removed 4 bases at V and 5 bases at J, leaving 6 bases unmatched. Germline V gives CDR1 SGHTA, CDR2 FQGNSA. The CDR3 has 14 amino acids. The CDR3 sequence: CASSWDRVVHEQYF. The CDR3 DNA sequence: TGTGCCAGCAGCTGGGACAGGGTCGTCCACGAGCAGTACTTC.

The V gene is TRBV20-1, the J gene TRBJ2-7; either TRBD1 or TRBD2 may fit D (7 bases each). With 7 bases removed from V and 9 bases from J, the gap between germline ends came to 16 bases. This CDR3 comprises 11 residues. Germline CDR1 reads DFQATT; CDR2 reads SNEGSKA (reference sequence). The CDR3 protein is CSGGRGGTQYF. CDR3 bases: TGCAGTGGCGGCAGGGGGGGTACGCAGTACTTC.

This clone was seen only once. The rearrangement joins TRBV19 to TRBJ1-1; D uncertain. This CDR3 has 13 amino acids. The germline CDR1 and CDR2 sequences are LNHDA and SQIVND (reference sequence). V gave up 7 bases and J gave up 2 bases, with 11 bases separating them. The CDR3 nucleotides are TGTGCCAGTAAAGTGACACCAAACACTGAAGCTTTCTTT. The encoded protein is CASKVTPNTEAFF. Based on the CDR3 plus reference TRBV19 and TRBJ1-1, the full variable domain is DGGITQSPKYLFRKEGQNVTLSCEQNLNHDAMYWYRQDPGQGLRLIYYSQIVNDFQKGDIAEGYSVSREKKESFPLTVTSAQKNPTAFYLCASKVTPNTEAFFGQGTRLTVV.

This clone was seen at least ten times. The chain joins TRBV7-8 to TRBJ1-2, with 9 bases that match TRBD1. The CDR3 runs 14 residues. Trimming took 4 bases from V and 7 from J; bases not matched to a gene: 7. In germline, CDR1 is SGHVS, CDR2 FQNEAQ. The CDR3 sequence is CASSYRDRETGYTF. CDR3 nucleotides: TGTGCCAGCAGCTACCGGGACAGGGAGACTGGCTACACCTTC.

This chain links TRBV27 with TRBJ2-1; 10 bases align to TRBD1. In germline, CDR1 is MNHEY, CDR2 SMNVEV (reference sequence). Trimming took 8 bases from V and 9 from J; bases not matched to a gene: 4. The CDR3 consists of 12 residues. The CDR3 DNA is TGTGCCAGCGGGACAGGGGTTCCTGAGCAGTTCTTC. Translation gives CASGTGVPEQFF.

As DNA, the CDR3 is TGCGCCAGCAGCTTTCGACAGCCAATTAATGAAAAACTGTTTTTT. As protein: CASSFRQPINEKLFF. This sequence joins TRBV5-1 and TRBJ1-4; D is perhaps TRBD1 (5 bases). Germline V gene data show CDR1 as SGHRS and CDR2 as YFSETQ. Trimming stripped 2 bases from V and 4 bases from J, with 12 bases between. The CDR3 is 15 residues long.

The chain combines TRBV27 with TRBJ2-2; D call uncertain. The CDR3 consists of 15 residues. V dropped 3 bases and J dropped 6 bases, with 14 bases sitting between them. Germline CDR1 and CDR2: MNHEY and SMNVEV (reference sequence). Written as DNA, the CDR3 is TGTGCCAGCAGTTTGGTAGGGATCGGCTCCGGGGAGCTGTTTTTT. The encoded protein is CASSLVGIGSGELFF.

The V call is TRBV9, the J call TRBJ1-2; D is uncertain. Germline CDR1 reads SGDLS; CDR2 reads YYNGEE. V shed 0 bases and J shed 0 bases, with 3 bases lying between them. The CDR3 has 13 residues. CDR3 region: CASSVESNYGYTF. As DNA, the CDR3 is TGTGCCAGCAGCGTAGAGTCTAACTATGGCTACACCTTC.

V is TRBV7-7 and J is TRBJ2-1; D possibly corresponds to TRBD2 (5 bases). With 5 bases removed from V and 0 bases from J, the gap between germline ends came to 11 bases. Germline CDR1 and CDR2: SSHAT and FNYEAQ (reference sequence). The CDR3 spans 15 residues. The DNA for the CDR3 is TGTGCCAGCAGCCGAGCGAGCGGCTCCTACAATGAGCAGTTCTTC. Its translation is CASSRASGSYNEQFF.

The chain couples TRBV30 to TRBJ2-5; D is ambiguous. V was pared by 8 bases and J by 0 bases, with 13 bases between. The CDR3 length is 13 residues. CDR1 is GTSNPN and CDR2 is SVGIG in the germline V gene (reference sequence). The CDR3 loop is CAHMAANQETQYF. For the CDR3, the DNA is TGTGCCCACATGGCGGCTAACCAAGAGACCCAGTACTTC.

This chain links TRBV18 with TRBJ2-2; 7 positions match TRBD1. Germline V gene sequence: CDR1 KGHSH, CDR2 LQKENI. Losses at the gene ends were 0 bases for V and 3 bases for J; bases not matched to a gene: 4. This CDR3 has 16 residues. CDR3 bases: TGTGCCAGCTCACCACCGAGGGACAGAGACACCGGGGAGCTGTTTTTT. Translation: CASSPPRDRDTGELFF.